This TCR beta chain was found in a study of Ad26.COV2.S vaccination and SARS-CoV-2 variants. On the study more broadly: A participant enrolled in the COV1001 Ad26.COV2.S trial arm provided the sample. Overall study results and limits: Reported findings describe substantial breadth in spike-specific CD8+ and CD4+ T cell responses following vaccination. Responses of T cells in total may have been underestimated by the TCR breadth and depth analyses.

On this clone itself: Its antigen remains unknown.

Treatment here: some 20 received Ad26.COV2.S at low or high dose, single or two shots; a few received placebo; per-sample allocation not given. Day 63 after the first vaccine or placebo injection was the time point for sampling. SARS-CoV-2 spike from the Wuhan strain was encoded by the vaccine, an Ad26 vector. Profiling relied on immunoSEQ multiplex PCR, and the TCRdb table lists in-frame clones only, not all of them. The table lists hundreds of thousands of clones, 88% of them singletons. Germline values: CDR1 SGHTA, CDR2 FQGNSA. The CDR3 runs 16 residues. J gave up 3 bases and V 0 bases, and 4 bases lay outside the gene matches.

Sample: peripheral blood, taken in a trial of Ad26.COV2.S vaccine versus placebo. The chain recombines TRBV7-2 with TRBJ2-2; 7 bases match TRBD2. The TCR comes from a person aged 18-65 years who received the Ad26.COV2.S COVID-19 vaccine or a placebo. For the CDR3, the DNA is TGTGCCAGCAGCTTAGCGGGAGGGCGGCACACCGGGGAGCTGTTTTTT. It codes for CASSLAGGRHTGELFF. Full variable domain (remainder filled in from reference TRBV7-2 and TRBJ2-2): GAGVSQSPSNKVTEKGKDVELRCDPISGHTALYWYRQSLGQGLEFLIYFQGNSAPDKSGLPSDRFSAERTGGSVSTLTIQRTQQEDSAVYLCASSLAGGRHTGELFFGEGSRLTVL.